These 19 T cell receptor beta chains were all obtained from the same sample, sequenced in a study of blood T cell repertoires in COVID-19. TCRdb's copy holds only in-frame clones and misses some; the assay was immunoSEQ multiplex PCR. The data contain some 120,000 clones, 90% of them singletons. Sequenced material: peripheral blood. These receptors came from a man aged 50 to 60 with active COVID-19.

The chain carries TRBV12-3 or TRBV12-4 and TRBJ1-5; D gene uncertain. There are 12 residues in the CDR3. Trimming pared 4 bases from V and 4 bases from J, leaving 5 bases between. In DNA form, the CDR3 reads TGTGCCAGCAGTTCCAATAATCAGCCCCAGCATTTT. Translated: CASSSNNQPQHF.

The chain links TRBV18 to TRBJ1-6; D uncertain. This CDR3 spans 16 amino acids. Deletions cut 2 bases from V and 5 bases from J, with 13 bases between. Germline V gives CDR1 KGHSH, CDR2 LQKENI. CDR3 protein: CASSPSIPGNNSPLHF. The CDR3 coding sequence is TGTGCCAGCTCACCATCGATCCCGGGGAATAATTCACCCCTCCACTTT.

The gene calls are TRBV5-4 and TRBJ1-6; D is ambiguous. Between the trimmed V and J ends, which lost 0 bases and 8 bases, there was a span of 15 bases. The CDR3 totals 16 residues. The germline gives CDR1 SGHNT, CDR2 YYREEE (reference sequence). The CDR3 spells CASSLGGGIRDSPLHF. The CDR3 DNA sequence: TGTGCCAGCAGCTTGGGCGGAGGGATTAGGGATTCACCCCTCCACTTT.

The V gene is TRBV9, the J gene TRBJ1-2, with TRBD1 matching over 12 bases. CDR1 is SGDLS and CDR2 is YYNGEE in the germline V gene. Trimming cost V 3 bases and J 2 bases; bases outside gene matches: 2. This CDR3 comprises 15 residues. This CDR3 is CASSGDRGQNYGYTF. In DNA, the CDR3 is TGTGCCAGCAGCGGGGACAGGGGGCAAAACTATGGCTACACCTTC.

The CDR3 coding sequence is TGTGCCAGCAGCCTACTAGCGGTTAGCACAGATACGCAGTATTTT. It specifies CASSLLAVSTDTQYF. The chain combines TRBV7-2 with TRBJ2-3; 8 bases line up with TRBD2. J was trimmed by 0 bases and V by 5 bases; bases with no gene match: 4. The CDR3 has 15 residues. In germline, CDR1 is SGHTA, CDR2 FQGNSA.

The CDR3 loop reads CASSQEWTRGADTQYF. The DNA for the CDR3 is TGTGCCAGCAGCCAAGAATGGACTAGGGGGGCAGATACGCAGTATTTT. This chain joins TRBV4-2 and TRBJ2-3; weak D call: TRBD2 (7 bases). The CDR3 has 16 residues. Per the germline V gene, CDR1 is LGHNA and CDR2 is YNFKEQ. Trimming took off 0 bases at V and 4 bases at J, with 14 bases between the two ends.

The chain joins TRBV10-3 to TRBJ1-4, with a weak D call TRBD1 (6 bases). The germline CDR1 and CDR2 sequences are ENHRY and SYGVKD. The V end was cut by 10 bases, the J end by 7 bases, with 19 bases between. The length of the CDR3 is 14 residues. The CDR3, as DNA: TGTGCCAAAAAACACAGGGAGTGGAGTGAAAAACTGTTTTTT. This gives the protein CAKKHREWSEKLFF.

The genes are TRBV11-2 and TRBJ1-2; 7 nucleotides line up with TRBD1. V lost 5 bases, J lost 5 bases, and 11 bases stayed unmatched. Germline loops: CDR1 SGHAT, CDR2 FQNNGV. This CDR3 is 15 amino acids long. The CDR3 bases are TGTGCCAGCAGCCCGGCAGGGGGGCCGTTTTATGGCTACACCTTC. Encoded protein: CASSPAGGPFYGYTF.

The chain carries TRBV5-4 and TRBJ1-2; a possible D gene is TRBD1 (5 bases). Germline CDR1 SGHNT, CDR2 YYREEE (reference sequence). There are 16 residues in the CDR3. The DNA of the CDR3 is TGTGCTATTGATGGTGGGCACCTTAATCAGGGCTATGGCTACACCTTC. This sequence encodes CAIDGGHLNQGYGYTF.

Of note for this clone: The sample contains more than one DNA sequence encoding this CDR3. The chain links TRBV10-1 to TRBJ2-2; D may be TRBD1 (6 bases). This CDR3 comprises 15 residues. Trimming removed 2 bases from V and 4 bases from J, with 11 bases in between. In germline, CDR1 is WNHNN, CDR2 SYGVQD (reference sequence). The CDR3 here is CASSEARGGTGELFF. The DNA for the CDR3 is TGCGCCAGCAGTGAGGCCAGGGGTGGCACCGGGGAGCTGTTTTTT.

The V gene is TRBV5-1, the J gene TRBJ1-3; D is perhaps TRBD1 (5 bases). Trimming shortened V by 3 bases and J by 0 bases, and 7 bases separated the two germline ends. In germline, CDR1 is SGHRS, CDR2 YFSETQ. The CDR3 sequence is 14 residues long. The CDR3 loop reads CASSSTGSGNTIYF. The CDR3, as DNA: TGCGCCAGCAGCTCCACAGGCTCTGGAAACACCATATATTTT.

The chain couples TRBV3-1 (or the pseudogene TRBV3-2) to TRBJ2-1; weak D call: TRBD1 (6 bases). The CDR3 contains 15 residues. V shed 1 base and J shed 4 bases, with 11 bases lying between them. The germline CDR1 and CDR2 sequences are LGHDT and YNNKEL (reference sequence). CDR3 sequence: CASSQVQGWYNEQFF. The DNA for the CDR3 is TGTGCCAGCAGCCAAGTTCAGGGGTGGTACAATGAGCAGTTCTTC.

A note on this clone: The sample carries other DNA sequences with the same CDR3. The CDR3 DNA reads TGTGCCAGCAGGACAGGGGGACAGCCCCAGCATTTT. It translates to CASRTGGQPQHF. This rearrangement joins TRBV27 to TRBJ1-5; 9 bases agree with TRBD1. Germline assignment: CDR1 MNHEY and CDR2 SMNVEV (reference sequence). J gave up 7 bases and V 6 bases, and 1 base lay outside the gene matches. This CDR3 has 12 residues.

The rearrangement links TRBV2 to TRBJ1-1; perhaps TRBD1 as D (6 bases). V lost 10 bases, J lost 3 bases, and 12 bases lay in between. Germline values: CDR1 SNHLY, CDR2 FYNNEI. This CDR3 has 12 amino acids. The CDR3 loop is CATQGWDTEAFF. The CDR3 region has the DNA TGTGCCACACAGGGTTGGGACACTGAAGCTTTCTTT.

CDR3 amino acids: CASSGSGGRTDTQYF. The CDR3 nucleotides are TGCGCCAGCAGCGGAAGCGGGGGCCGCACAGATACGCAGTATTTT. The J gene is TRBJ2-3, the V gene TRBV5-1, with TRBD2 identical over 8 bases. This CDR3 has 15 residues. The germline V gene encodes CDR1 SGHRS and CDR2 YFSETQ. With 4 bases clipped from V and 1 base from J, the junction kept 5 bases outside the gene matches.

The gene calls are TRBV19 and TRBJ2-1; 13 bases are shared with TRBD2. Trimming removed 7 bases from V and 5 bases from J; junction bases left unmatched: 8. In germline, CDR1 is LNHDA, CDR2 SQIVND (reference sequence). The CDR3 covers 16 residues. DNA of the CDR3: TGTGCCAGTACAACTAGCGGGAGGGCCTTCAACAATGAGCAGTTCTTC. Translated: CASTTSGRAFNNEQFF.

CDR3 DNA sequence: TGTGCCAGCAGCTTAGTGGCGGCGGGAGGCCCCACCGGGGAGCTGTTTTTT. Its protein product is CASSLVAAGGPTGELFF. The chain couples TRBV11-2 to TRBJ2-2, with 8 bases aligning to TRBD2. J lost 4 bases, V lost 1 base, and 8 bases had no gene match. The CDR3 is made up of 17 amino acids. Per the germline V gene, CDR1 is SGHAT and CDR2 is FQNNGV.

This clone was counted only a few times. V is TRBV6-6 and J is TRBJ1-6; tentative D call: TRBD1 (6 bases). The CDR3 covers 14 residues. V was pared by 8 bases and J by 7 bases, with 15 bases between. The V gene's germline CDR1 is MNHNY and CDR2 SVGAGI (reference sequence). The CDR3, as DNA: TGTGCCAGCGAACAGGCAGGGGACAATTCACCCCTCCACTTT. Translated, it gives CASEQAGDNSPLHF.

The chain couples TRBV30 to TRBJ1-2; TRBD1 matches 11 bases. V was clipped by 5 bases and J by 5 bases; unmatched bases: 1. CDR1 is GTSNPN, CDR2 SVGIG, per germline (reference sequence). This CDR3 spans 12 amino acids. This CDR3 reads CAWGTGGYGYTF. The CDR3 DNA reads TGTGCCTGGGGGACAGGGGGATATGGCTACACCTTC.